This T cell receptor (beta chain) was sequenced in a study of shared clonotypes between healthy human individuals. Findings and limits, study-wide: Around 5% was the fraction of naive CD4 clonotypes found shared across a few donors.

As regards this clone: Its antigen is undetermined.

Germline V lookup: CDR1 MNHEY, CDR2 SVGAGI. The CDR3 contains 16 residues. V shed 4 bases and J shed 3 bases, with 19 bases lying between them. Only in-frame clones appear in the TCRdb table, and some are missing; sequencing was by immunoSEQ multiplex PCR. The sample gives about 1 million clones, around 78% of which show up once; roughly 0.56% is in the top ten. The TCR was taken from a man aged 18 to 30 in good health. Some clones in this sample may be carry-over from other donors' samples. The chain combines TRBV6-5 with TRBJ2-7, with D maybe TRBD1 (6 bases). Sequences were obtained from memory CD4+ T cells from PBMCs. Documented subset: CD45RA-negative fraction. In DNA form, the CDR3 reads TGTGCCAGCAGTTCGAAATCCCCGGGACACAACTACGAGCAGTACTTC. This gives the protein CASSSKSPGHNYEQYF.